These 4 T cell receptor beta chains originate from one sample sequenced in a study of blood T cell repertoires in COVID-19 (dated by TCRdb to 2020 to 2021). Libraries came from the immunoSEQ multiplex PCR assay. What TCRdb holds here is the immuneACCESS table cut down to in-frame rearrangements. Part of the clones is not present; checked against another copy, under half of the missing clones reflect an unresolved V gene, and the others are unexplained. This sample has about 60,000 clones in its table, and over 80% of those were observed once. The top ten constitute approximately 7.9% of the sample. Sequencing was carried out using peripheral blood. The receptors were sampled from a human donor in a cohort sampled during active COVID-19.

The chain couples TRBV28 to TRBJ2-7, with 8 bases matching TRBD1. The CDR3 has 16 amino acids. V shed 5 bases and J 1 base; nucleotides not matched to a gene: 10. The germline V gene encodes CDR1 MDHEN and CDR2 SYDVKM. As DNA, the CDR3 is TGTGCCAGCAGTCCATTCACAGGGGGGCCTTCCTACGAGCAGTACTTC. This sequence encodes CASSPFTGGPSYEQYF.

V and J are TRBV20-1 and TRBJ1-1; TRBD1 is a possible D gene (5 bases). Germline V CDR1 and CDR2: DFQATT, SNEGSKA (reference sequence). Deletions cut 3 bases from V and 4 bases from J, with 15 bases between. CDR3 length: 14 residues. Here the CDR3 reads CSASVGGPSTEAFF. The CDR3 region has the DNA TGCAGTGCTAGTGTGGGGGGTCCGAGCACTGAAGCTTTCTTT.

V and J are TRBV28 and TRBJ2-3; 9 bases match TRBD2. The CDR3 is 17 amino acids. V trimming: 2 bases; J trimming: 2 bases; junction bases outside the gene matches: 8. From germline, CDR1 is MDHEN and CDR2 SYDVKM. The CDR3 region is CASSLRSLAGLTDTQYF. Here the CDR3 DNA reads TGTGCCAGCAGTTTAAGGAGTCTAGCGGGGCTCACAGATACGCAGTATTTT.

V and J are TRBV6-5 and TRBJ2-4, with 7 bases lining up with TRBD1. The CDR3 consists of 12 residues. V gave up 6 bases and J gave up 14 bases; unmatched junction bases: 10. Germline CDR1 MNHEY, CDR2 SVGAGI. The CDR3 region is CASRRLQGREYF. CDR3 DNA: TGTGCCAGCAGGAGACTACAGGGGCGTGAGTACTTC.